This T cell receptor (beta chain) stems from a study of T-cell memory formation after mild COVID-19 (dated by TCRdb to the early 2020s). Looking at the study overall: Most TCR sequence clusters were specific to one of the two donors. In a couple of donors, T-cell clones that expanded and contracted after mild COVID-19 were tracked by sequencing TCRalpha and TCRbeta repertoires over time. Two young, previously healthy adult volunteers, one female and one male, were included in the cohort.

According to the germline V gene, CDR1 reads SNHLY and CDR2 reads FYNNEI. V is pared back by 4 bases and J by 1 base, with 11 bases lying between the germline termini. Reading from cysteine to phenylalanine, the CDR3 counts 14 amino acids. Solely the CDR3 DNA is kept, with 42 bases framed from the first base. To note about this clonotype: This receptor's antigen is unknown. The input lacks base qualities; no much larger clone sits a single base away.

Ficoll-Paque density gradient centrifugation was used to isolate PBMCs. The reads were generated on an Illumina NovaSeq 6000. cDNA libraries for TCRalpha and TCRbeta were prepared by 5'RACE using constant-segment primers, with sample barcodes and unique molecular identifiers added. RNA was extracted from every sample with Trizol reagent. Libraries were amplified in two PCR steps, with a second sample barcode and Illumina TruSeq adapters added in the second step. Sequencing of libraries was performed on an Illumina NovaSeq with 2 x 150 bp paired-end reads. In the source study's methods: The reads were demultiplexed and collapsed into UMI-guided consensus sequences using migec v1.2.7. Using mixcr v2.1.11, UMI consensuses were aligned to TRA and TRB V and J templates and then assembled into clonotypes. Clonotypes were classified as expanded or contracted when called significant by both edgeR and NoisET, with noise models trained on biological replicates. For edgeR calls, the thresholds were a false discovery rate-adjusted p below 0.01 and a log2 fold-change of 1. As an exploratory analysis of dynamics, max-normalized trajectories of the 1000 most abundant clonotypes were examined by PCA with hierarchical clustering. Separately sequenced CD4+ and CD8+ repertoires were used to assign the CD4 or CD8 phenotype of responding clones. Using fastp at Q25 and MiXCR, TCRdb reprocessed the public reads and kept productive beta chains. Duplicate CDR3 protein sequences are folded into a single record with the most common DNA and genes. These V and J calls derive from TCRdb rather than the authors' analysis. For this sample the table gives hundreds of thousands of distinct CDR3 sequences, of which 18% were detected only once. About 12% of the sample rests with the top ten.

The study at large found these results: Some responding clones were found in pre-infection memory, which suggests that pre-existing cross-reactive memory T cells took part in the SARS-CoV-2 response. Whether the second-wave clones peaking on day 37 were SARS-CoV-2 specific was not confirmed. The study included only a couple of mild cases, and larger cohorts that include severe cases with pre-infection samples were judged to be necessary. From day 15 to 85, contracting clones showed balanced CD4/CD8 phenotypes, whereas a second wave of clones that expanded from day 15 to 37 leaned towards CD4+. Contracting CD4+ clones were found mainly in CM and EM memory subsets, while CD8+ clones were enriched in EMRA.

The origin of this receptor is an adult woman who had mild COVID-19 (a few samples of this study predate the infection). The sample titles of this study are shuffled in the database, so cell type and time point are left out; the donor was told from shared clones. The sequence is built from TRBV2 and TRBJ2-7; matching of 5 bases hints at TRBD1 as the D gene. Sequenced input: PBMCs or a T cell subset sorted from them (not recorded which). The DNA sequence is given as TGTGCCAGCAGTGTGACAGTTTTTTCCTACGAGCAGTACTTC. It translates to CASSVTVFSYEQYF. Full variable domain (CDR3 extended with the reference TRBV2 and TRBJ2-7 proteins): EPEVTQTPSHQVTQMGQEVILRCVPISNHLYFYWYRQILGQKVEFLVSFYNNEISEKSEIFDDQFSVERPDGSNFTLKIRSTKLEDSAMYFCASSVTVFSYEQYFGPGTRLTVT.